These T cell receptor beta chains were read from a single sample in a study of blood T cells in healthy people across ages. TCRdb reprocessed the 5' RACE reads via MiXCR and lists one record per CDR3 protein. Among about 1.6 million distinct CDR3 sequences listed, 30% to 40% were seen once. The sample was blood. The receptors stem from a woman under 40 in good health. CDR3s include the opening cysteine and the closing phenylalanine or tryptophan. A D gene is named only where the DNA matches it firmly. Only some rows state a clone size, as once, few, many or a class for expanded clones.

clone size	V gene	CDR3 length	D gene	J gene	CDR3 DNA	CDR3 protein
few	TRBV14	15	.	TRBJ1-6	TGTGCCAGCAGCCAAGATCGCGGGTATAATTCACCCCTCCACTTT	CASSQDRGYNSPLHF
few	TRBV20-1	13	TRBD2	TRBJ2-7	TGCAGTGCCCCTAGCGGCACCGGCGCCGAGCAGTACTTC	CSAPSGTGAEQYF
.	TRBV20-1	13	.	TRBJ1-1	TGCAGTGCTGTCTCAGGGTCGAACACTGAAGCTTTCTTT	CSAVSGSNTEAFF
.	TRBV7-6	15	TRBD2	TRBJ2-7	TGTGCCAGCAGCTCCGGGGGGGTCCAGACCTACGAGCAGTACTTC	CASSSGGVQTYEQYF
few	TRBV4-1	17	TRBD2	TRBJ2-7	TGCGCCAGCAGCCAAGTATTAGTGAGCGGGAGCTCCTACGAGCAGTACTTC	CASSQVLVSGSSYEQYF
.	TRBV7-9	15	.	TRBJ1-4	TGTGCCAGCAGCTTAGGTACTATAGAGGGTGAAAAACTGTTTTTT	CASSLGTIEGEKLFF
few	TRBV4-1	16	TRBD2	TRBJ2-5	TGCGCCAGCAGCCAAGACCAGCGGGGGGGCCGGGAGACCCAGTACTTC	CASSQDQRGGRETQYF
.	TRBV6-2/TRBV6-3	13	TRBD1	TRBJ2-5	TGTGCCAGCAGTTCTTACAGGGGAGAGACCCAGTACTTC	CASSSYRGETQYF
.	TRBV10-3	16	TRBD1	TRBJ2-1	TGTGCCATCAGTGTGGATAGGGACAGCTCCTACAATGAGCAGTTCTTC	CAISVDRDSSYNEQFF
.	TRBV10-3	15	.	TRBJ1-6	TGTGCCATCAGTGAGTCTCCGGTGAGGGATTCACCCCTCCACTTT	CAISESPVRDSPLHF
many	TRBV10-3	17	TRBD1	TRBJ2-1	TGTGCCATCAGCGACAGGGGACCGAACATGCCCTACAATGAGCAGTTCTTC	CAISDRGPNMPYNEQFF